This T cell receptor (beta chain) was identified in a study of T cell repertoires in cytomegalovirus infection. On the study more broadly: Well-studied HLA-B-restricted CMV epitopes were used in the study alongside recently identified HLA-C-restricted ones. Carrying CMV and the relevant HLA type showed in public TCR beta signatures.

About this clonotype: Its antigen is not identified.

TCRdb re-analysed the reads in MiXCR, keeping a single row per CDR3 protein. The sample lists fewer than 1,000,000 distinct CDR3 sequences; 31% were seen once. Findings of the study overall: Accumulated public TCR beta family frequency recognized individuals carrying CMV together with the relevant HLA.

Germline CDR1 SGHRS, CDR2 YFSETQ. This CDR3 is 15 amino acids long. Trimming left V 6 bases short and J 6 bases short, with 19 bases between. This receptor was identified in a human donor in good health (CMV status not recorded). Some clones in this sample may be carry-over from other donors' samples. The rearrangement uses TRBV5-1 and TRBJ2-1; D possibly corresponds to TRBD2 (6 bases). The starting material was cultured CD8+ T cells from PBMCs, obtained from culture after CMV antigen stimulation. The chain's CDR3 is CASNPRRGWGNEQFF. The CDR3 DNA follows: TGCGCCAGCAACCCGCGGAGGGGTTGGGGCAATGAGCAGTTCTTC.